The present T cell receptor beta chain was sequenced within a study of cytomegalovirus exposure and HLA in healthy donors. Findings of the study overall: Some TCR beta chains (about 180 of them) were listed as cytomegalovirus-associated. Researchers reported in a later analysis that a missense DCLRE1C variant was tied to TCR beta V- and J-gene trimming. Under in vitro conditions, three CMV-associated chains were confirmed as specific for CMV antigens.

A multiplex PCR was run with 60 Vbeta primers and 13 Jbeta primers. Study processing details: Counted up in a later analysis, unique TCR beta chains came to about 80 million, with about 10 million shared. This table comes from immunoSEQ multiplex PCR, and its TCRdb copy is limited to in-frame clones, with some not included. D and trimming come from the DNA, and the V and J calls and clone size come from that table. The repertoire holds 150,000 to 200,000 clones, roughly four fifths seen once, with under 1% in the top ten. Note on this clone: Its antigen remains unknown.

This sequence was found in a girl aged 2-15 years in good health and CMV-seropositive. The specimen was PBMCs.

CDR3 nucleotides: TGTGCCAGCAGCTCCAGACAGTTCCTCTACGAGCAGTACTTC. Amino acids: CASSSRQFLYEQYF. V usage is TRBV13 and J usage is TRBJ2-7, with D possibly being TRBD1 (5 bases). Germline V gene lookup returns CDR1 PRHDT and CDR2 FYEKMQ (reference sequence). V dropped 4 bases and J dropped 3 bases, with 13 bases sitting between them. This CDR3 comprises 14 residues.